This T cell receptor (beta chain) originates from a study of T cell responses to AZD1222 COVID-19 vaccine. Sequencing used immunoSEQ multiplex PCR; TCRdb keeps in-frame clones, though not all of them. The sample includes 140,000 to 150,000 clones, roughly 92% of them seen just once. The source was peripheral blood, collected on day 0 of AZD1222 vaccination. The source of this sequence is an adult in good health.

For the CDR3, the DNA is TGTGCCAGCTTGGTAGGGGTGATGGGCACTGAAGCTTTCTTT. Amino acid sequence: CASLVGVMGTEAFF. This rearrangement joins TRBV2 to TRBJ1-1; TRBD1 is a possible D gene (5 bases). The CDR3 is made up of 14 amino acids. Germline CDR1 reads SNHLY; CDR2 reads FYNNEI. V shed 8 bases and J shed 4 bases, with 17 bases lying between them.